At least ten counts were recorded for the clone carrying this TCR beta chain. The antigen remains undetermined. Arm-PCR of CDR3 regions with iRepertoire HTBI primers generated TCR beta libraries. TCRdb recomputed calls from the multiplex PCR reads with MiXCR, one row per CDR3 protein. The sample carries 400,000 to 550,000 distinct CDR3 sequences, about a sixth recorded once. This sample was included in a study of regulatory T cells in long-lasting Graves disease. Time point here: newly diagnosed GD, antithyroid drugs for less than 3 months. Making the TCR library involved RNA that had been extracted from PBMCs. Around 10 milliliters of peripheral blood were taken and placed in EDTA tubes. Trimming cost V 5 bases and J 4 bases, with 11 bases left between them. In germline, CDR1 is SGHTA, CDR2 FQGNSA. CDR3 length equals 13 residues. Notes on the study in general: Clonotypes that were public and shared totalled 2,741 in persistent patients versus 800 to 1,000 in new patients. For persistent Graves' patients, TCR diversity was lower than for newly diagnosed ones.

These data also featured in a second study, about T cells in Graves' hyperthyroidism and ophthalmopathy. As that study records: The study left out patients who had uncontrolled infection, other autoimmune disease, pregnancy or lactation.

Sequenced here: peripheral blood mononuclear cells (PBMCs), sampled at new diagnosis, from a patient treated with antithyroid drugs. The V and J genes are TRBV7-2 and TRBJ2-5, with D maybe TRBD1 (7 bases). The origin of this receptor is a woman aged 18-29 years with Graves disease. The CDR3 DNA reads TGTGCCAGCAGCGCCCAGGGGGGAGAGACCCAGTACTTC. It specifies CASSAQGGETQYF.